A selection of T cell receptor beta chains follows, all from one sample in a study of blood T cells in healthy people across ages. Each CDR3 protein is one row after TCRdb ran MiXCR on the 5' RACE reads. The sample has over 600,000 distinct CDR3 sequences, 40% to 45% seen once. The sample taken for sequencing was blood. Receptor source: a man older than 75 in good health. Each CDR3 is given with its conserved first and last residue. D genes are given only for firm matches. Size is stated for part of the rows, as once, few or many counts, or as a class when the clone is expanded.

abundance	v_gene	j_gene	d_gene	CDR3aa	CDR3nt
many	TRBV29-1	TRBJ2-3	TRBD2	CSVSGGSGSPLRDTQYF	TGCAGCGTTTCTGGCGGTAGCGGGAGTCCACTGCGAGATACGCAGTATTTT
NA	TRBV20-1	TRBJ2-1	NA	CSFQPKGVEQFF	TGCAGTTTTCAGCCTAAGGGAGTTGAGCAGTTCTTC
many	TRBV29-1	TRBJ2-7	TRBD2	CSVTVPGLADEQYF	TGCAGCGTAACCGTTCCGGGACTAGCCGACGAGCAGTACTTC
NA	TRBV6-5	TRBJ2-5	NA	CASSYSLVRGETQYF	TGTGCCAGCAGTTACTCGTTGGTCAGGGGAGAGACCCAGTACTTC
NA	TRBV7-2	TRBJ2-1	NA	CASSLVAQGTANEQFF	TGTGCCAGCAGCTTAGTGGCCCAGGGAACGGCAAATGAGCAGTTCTTC
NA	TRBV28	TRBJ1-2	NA	CASSLPSLMGSYGYTF	TGTGCCAGCAGTTTACCATCCCTGATGGGCAGCTATGGCTACACCTTC
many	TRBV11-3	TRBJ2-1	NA	CASSLDGSSYNEQFF	TGTGCCAGCAGTTTAGACGGGAGCTCCTACAATGAGCAGTTCTTC
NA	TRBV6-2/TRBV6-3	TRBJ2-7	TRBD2	CASRRAGGVEQYF	TGTGCCAGCAGAAGAGCGGGAGGGGTTGAGCAGTACTTC
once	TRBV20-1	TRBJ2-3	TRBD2	CSAREPRAGGTSTDTQYF	TGCAGTGCTAGAGAACCGAGAGCGGGGGGGACTAGCACAGATACGCAGTATTTT
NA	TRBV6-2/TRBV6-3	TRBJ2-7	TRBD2	CASIERGGTSYEQYF	TGTGCCAGCATCGAACGCGGGGGGACCTCCTACGAGCAGTACTTC
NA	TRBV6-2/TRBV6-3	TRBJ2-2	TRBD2	CASIPSGGTFTGELFF	TGTGCCAGCATCCCTAGCGGGGGGACTTTCACCGGGGAGCTGTTTTTT
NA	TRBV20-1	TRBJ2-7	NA	CSARHGRQGYEQYF	TGCAGTGCCCGCCACGGGCGGCAGGGCTACGAGCAGTACTTC
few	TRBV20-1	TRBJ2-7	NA	CSARDRLGNWYEQYF	TGCAGTGCTAGAGATCGGTTAGGGAATTGGTACGAGCAGTACTTC
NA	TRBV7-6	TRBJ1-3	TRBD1	CASRAGQAAGNTIYF	TGTGCCAGCAGAGCGGGACAGGCGGCCGGAAACACCATATATTTT
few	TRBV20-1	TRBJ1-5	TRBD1	CSAREGGGVQPQHF	TGCAGTGCTAGAGAAGGAGGGGGCGTACAGCCCCAGCATTTT
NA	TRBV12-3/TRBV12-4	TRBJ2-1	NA	CASSSTVYNYNEQFF	TGTGCCAGCAGTTCGACGGTCTACAACTACAATGAGCAGTTCTTC